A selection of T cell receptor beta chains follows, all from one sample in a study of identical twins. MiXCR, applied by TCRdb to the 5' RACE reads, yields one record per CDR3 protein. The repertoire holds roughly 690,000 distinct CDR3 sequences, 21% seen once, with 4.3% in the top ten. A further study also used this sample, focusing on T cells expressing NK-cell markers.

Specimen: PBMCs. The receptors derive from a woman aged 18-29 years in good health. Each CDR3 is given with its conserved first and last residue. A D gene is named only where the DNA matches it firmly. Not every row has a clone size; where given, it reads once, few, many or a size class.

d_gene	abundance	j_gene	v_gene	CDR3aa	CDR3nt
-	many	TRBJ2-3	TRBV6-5	CASSYKSTDTQYF	TGTGCCAGCAGTTATAAGTCCACAGATACGCAGTATTTT
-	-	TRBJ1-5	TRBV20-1	CSASGGDNQPQHF	TGCAGTGCATCGGGGGGAGACAATCAGCCCCAGCATTTT
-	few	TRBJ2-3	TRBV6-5	CASSYATGLTDTQYF	TGTGCCAGCAGTTACGCGACAGGACTCACAGATACGCAGTATTTT
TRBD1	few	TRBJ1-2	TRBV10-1	CASSDDRAYGYTF	TGCGCCAGCAGCGACGACAGGGCCTATGGCTACACCTTC
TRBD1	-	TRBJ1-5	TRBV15	CATSEGTGFYGGPQHF	TGTGCCACCAGTGAGGGGACAGGGTTTTACGGTGGACCCCAGCATTTT
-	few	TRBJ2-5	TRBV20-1	CSARGLETQYF	TGCAGTGCTAGAGGTCTGGAGACCCAGTACTTC
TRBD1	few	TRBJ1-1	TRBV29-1	CSADRGLTEAFF	TGCAGCGCGGACAGGGGACTCACTGAAGCTTTCTTT
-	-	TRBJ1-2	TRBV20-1	CSARDLWGNGYTF	TGCAGTGCTAGAGATCTTTGGGGGAATGGCTACACCTTC
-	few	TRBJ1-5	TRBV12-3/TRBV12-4	CASSFGQFNQPQHF	TGTGCCAGCAGTTTCGGGCAGTTCAATCAGCCCCAGCATTTT
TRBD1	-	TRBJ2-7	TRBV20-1	CSAKGGYNEQYF	TGCAGTGCTAAAGGGGGCTACAACGAGCAGTACTTC